This T cell receptor beta chain was recorded in a study of T cell responses to AZD1222 COVID-19 vaccine. Broader study findings: Most donors were white British and more were female, and clonal diversity was possibly underestimated. Nearly half of spike-specific TCRs reportedly go after variant regions that carry no mutations.

The assay was immunoSEQ multiplex PCR, and TCRdb's table has in-frame clones only and misses some. The data show over 95,000 clones, roughly nine tenths seen once. With regard to this clone: Its antigen is as yet unknown.

CDR1 is MNHEY, CDR2 SMNVEV, per germline (reference sequence). The ends were cut back, 9 bases at V and 0 bases at J, with 17 bases in the middle. This CDR3 is built from 16 residues. This chain joins TRBV27 and TRBJ1-4; possible D gene TRBD1, 5 bases. Sequencing used peripheral blood, obtained 28 days after the second AZD1222 dose. This TCR came from an adult who received the AZD1222 COVID-19 vaccine. The CDR3 spells CARDQTDQATNEKLFF. In nucleotides, the CDR3 is TGTGCCAGGGATCAGACAGATCAGGCAACTAATGAAAAACTGTTTTTT.